The clone carrying this T cell receptor (beta chain) was detected a few times. This CDR3 region has 17 residues. The V gene's germline CDR1 is SEHNR and CDR2 FQNEAQ (reference sequence). The trim removed 3 bases at V and 9 bases at J, leaving 13 bases unmatched. The entry originates in a study of response to subunit inactivated influenza vaccine. MiXCR, run by TCRdb on the RT-PCR reads, gives a single entry per CDR3 protein. The sample holds 650,000 to 800,000 distinct CDR3 sequences; approximately 14% are singletons and the top ten take around 7.3%. The material was PBMCs from blood, obtained around 15 days before vaccination. The rearrangement joins TRBV7-9 to TRBJ2-1, with 11 positions matching TRBD2. The clonotype was recovered from a man aged 45-65 years who received an inactivated influenza vaccine. For the CDR3, the DNA is TGTGCCAGCAGCTTGGGCCACTTAGCGGGAGGGCCCGGTGAGCAGTTCTTC. This gives the protein CASSLGHLAGGPGEQFF. The full variable domain, in which reference TRBV7-9 and TRBJ2-1 provide the parts outside the CDR3, is DTGVSQNPRHKITKRGQNVTFRCDPISEHNRLYWYRQTLGQGPEFLTYFQNEAQLEKSRLLSDRFSAERPKGSFSTLEIQRTEQGDSAMYLCASSLGHLAGGPGEQFFGPGTRLTVL.